Below are 2 T cell receptor beta chains sequenced from a single sample in a study of blood T cell repertoires in COVID-19. Assay: immunoSEQ multiplex PCR; the TCRdb copy retains only in-frame clones and omits some. The sample has around 49,000 clones; approximately 95% are singletons. Sequencing input: peripheral blood. These receptors were obtained from a man in his 60s with COVID-19, enrolled during active disease.

This clone was seen only a few times. The rearrangement joins TRBV10-3 to TRBJ2-7; D gene unclear. V lost 5 bases, J lost 1 base, and 9 bases lay in between. The CDR3 contains 13 residues. In germline, CDR1 is ENHRY, CDR2 SYGVKD. The CDR3 sequence is CAISTNPSYEQYF. In nucleotides, the CDR3 is TGTGCCATCAGTACTAACCCTTCCTACGAGCAGTACTTC.

The CDR3: CASSERLSGSAKNIQYF. The CDR3 nucleotides read TGTGCCAGCAGTGAGAGGTTGAGCGGGAGTGCCAAAAACATTCAGTACTTC. This chain links TRBV2 with TRBJ2-4; 8 bases fit TRBD2. The germline gives CDR1 SNHLY, CDR2 FYNNEI. CDR3 size: 17 residues. V lost 3 bases, J lost 1 base, and 8 bases stayed unmatched.